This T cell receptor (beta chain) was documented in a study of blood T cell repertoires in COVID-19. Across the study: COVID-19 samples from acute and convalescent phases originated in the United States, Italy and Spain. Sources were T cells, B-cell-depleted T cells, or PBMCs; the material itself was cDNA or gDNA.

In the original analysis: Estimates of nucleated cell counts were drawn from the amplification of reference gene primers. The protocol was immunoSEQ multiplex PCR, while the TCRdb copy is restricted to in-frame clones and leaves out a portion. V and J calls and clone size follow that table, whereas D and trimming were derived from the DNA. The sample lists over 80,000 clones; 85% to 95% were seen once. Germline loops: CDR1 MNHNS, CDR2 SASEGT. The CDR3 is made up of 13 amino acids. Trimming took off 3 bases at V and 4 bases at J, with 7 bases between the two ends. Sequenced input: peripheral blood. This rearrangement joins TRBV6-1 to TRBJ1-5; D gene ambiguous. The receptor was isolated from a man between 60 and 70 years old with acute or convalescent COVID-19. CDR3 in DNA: TGTGCCAGCAGTGACCGGTTAAATCAGCCCCAGCATTTT. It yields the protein CASSDRLNQPQHF.